The rows below give T cell receptor beta chains drawn from one sample of a study of blood T cell repertoires in COVID-19. Profiled with immunoSEQ multiplex PCR; TCRdb holds only in-frame clones, not every one. The data contain fewer than 700,000 clones, 70% to 90% of them singletons. The sample taken for sequencing was peripheral blood. These receptors were taken from a woman between 45 and 60 years old with COVID-19, enrolled during active disease. The CDR3 runs from the conserved cysteine through the conserved F or W. Each record gives: clone size, J gene, V gene, D gene, CDR3 DNA, CDR3 protein. A D gene is named only where the DNA matches it firmly. Not all rows give a size; the values are once, few, many and, for expanded clones, a class.

size: .
J: TRBJ2-6
V: TRBV10-3
D: TRBD2
DNA: TGTGCCCGGGAGGAATCTGGGGCCAACGTCCTGACTTTC
CDR3: CAREESGANVLTF

size: .
J: TRBJ1-1
V: TRBV7-2
D: .
DNA: TGTGCCAGCAGCTTAGGGGGAGGGGACACTGAAGCTTTCTTT
CDR3: CASSLGGGDTEAFF

size: .
J: TRBJ1-1
V: TRBV2
D: .
DNA: TGTGCCAGCAGTGCCCCCATCCTCTCGACAGGGAACACTGAAGCTTTCTTT
CDR3: CASSAPILSTGNTEAFF

size: .
J: TRBJ2-3
V: TRBV2
D: TRBD2
DNA: TGTGCCAGCTGCTTACGGGGGGTCACAGATACGCAGTATTTT
CDR3: CASCLRGVTDTQYF

size: once
J: TRBJ1-4
V: TRBV19
D: TRBD1
DNA: TGTGCCAGTAGTCCGCAGGGGGAAGGGGAAAAACTGTTTTTT
CDR3: CASSPQGEGEKLFF

size: few
J: TRBJ2-7
V: TRBV28
D: .
DNA: TGTGCCAGCAGGACCAGTTGGACACCCTACGAGCAGTACTTC
CDR3: CASRTSWTPYEQYF

size: .
J: TRBJ2-1
V: TRBV4-1
D: TRBD2
DNA: TGCGCCAGCAGCCAGGGCGGGGGAGTCAATGAGCAGTTCTTC
CDR3: CASSQGGGVNEQFF

size: .
J: TRBJ1-3
V: TRBV7-2
D: .
DNA: TGTGCCAGCAGTTATAGCGGGGCAGACACCATATATTTT
CDR3: CASSYSGADTIYF

size: .
J: TRBJ2-2
V: TRBV6-2/TRBV6-3
D: .
DNA: TGTGCCAGCAGTTACGTGAACCTAGGCACCGGGGAGCTGTTTTTT
CDR3: CASSYVNLGTGELFF

size: .
J: TRBJ1-1
V: TRBV6-6
D: TRBD1
DNA: TGTGCCAGCAGTCGGACAGGGAACACTGAAGCTTTCTTT
CDR3: CASSRTGNTEAFF

size: .
J: TRBJ2-7
V: TRBV6-5
D: .
DNA: TGTGCCAGCACGCCCAGGGATCTTTACCACGAGCAGTACTTC
CDR3: CASTPRDLYHEQYF

size: .
J: TRBJ2-2
V: TRBV5-1
D: TRBD2
DNA: TGCGCCAGCAGCCTGACGGGGACTATACCCACCGGGGAGCTGTTTTTT
CDR3: CASSLTGTIPTGELFF

size: .
J: TRBJ1-2
V: TRBV2
D: TRBD1
DNA: TGTGCCAGCAGCATAAGTAGGGACAGGCCTCTATCTTCGTATGGCTACACCTTC
CDR3: CASSISRDRPLSSYGYTF

size: .
J: TRBJ1-1
V: TRBV5-8
D: TRBD1
DNA: TGTGCCAGCAGCTTTCCGGGACAGCCTTACACTGAAGCTTTCTTT
CDR3: CASSFPGQPYTEAFF

size: once
J: TRBJ1-2
V: TRBV18
D: .
DNA: TGTGCCAGCTCACCAGAAACAGGGAACCCCTATGGCTACACCTTC
CDR3: CASSPETGNPYGYTF

size: .
J: TRBJ1-1
V: TRBV4-2
D: .
DNA: TGTGCCAGCAGCCAGGAGGGTCACACTGAAGCTTTCTTT
CDR3: CASSQEGHTEAFF

size: .
J: TRBJ1-2
V: TRBV27
D: TRBD1
DNA: TGTGCCAGCAGTTTTTGGGACAGGGTTTCTAGCTATGGCTACACCTTC
CDR3: CASSFWDRVSSYGYTF

size: .
J: TRBJ2-7
V: TRBV7-2
D: .
DNA: TGTGCCAGCAGCTCCTTGAGCGACACTAGCTACGAGCAGTACTTC
CDR3: CASSSLSDTSYEQYF

size: .
J: TRBJ2-5
V: TRBV9
D: TRBD2
DNA: TGTGCCAGCAGCGCGACTAGCGGGGGGGAAGAGACCCAGTACTTC
CDR3: CASSATSGGEETQYF

size: .
J: TRBJ2-1
V: TRBV5-1
D: .
DNA: TGCGCCAGCTACAGGGATAGCTCCTACAATGAGCAGTTCTTC
CDR3: CASYRDSSYNEQFF

size: .
J: TRBJ1-2
V: TRBV15
D: .
DNA: TGTGCCACCAGCGATCACAGGGCGAGCTATGGCTACACCTTC
CDR3: CATSDHRASYGYTF

size: .
J: TRBJ2-7
V: TRBV7-9
D: TRBD1
DNA: TGTGCCAGCAGCTTAACAGAACAGGGGAGTTACGAGCAGTACTTC
CDR3: CASSLTEQGSYEQYF

size: .
J: TRBJ1-1
V: TRBV19
D: .
DNA: TGTGCCAGTGGCAGGGTAGGAGGGACTGAAGCTTTCTTT
CDR3: CASGRVGGTEAFF

size: .
J: TRBJ2-7
V: TRBV5-3
D: .
DNA: TGTGCCAGAAGCCGAGGGCCCTCCTTCTCCTACGAGCAGTACTTC
CDR3: CARSRGPSFSYEQYF

size: once
J: TRBJ2-2
V: TRBV5-1
D: .
DNA: TGCGCCAGCAGCTTGGACAGGGTACGAGGCACCGGGGAGCTGTTTTTT
CDR3: CASSLDRVRGTGELFF

size: .
J: TRBJ2-2
V: TRBV27
D: .
DNA: TGTGCCAGCAGTTTAGTCGTATCCGGGGAGCTGTTTTTT
CDR3: CASSLVVSGELFF

size: .
J: TRBJ1-3
V: TRBV3-1/TRBV3-2
D: .
DNA: TGTGCCAGCAGCCCCCGACGAGTCGGGAACACCATATATTTT
CDR3: CASSPRRVGNTIYF

size: once
J: TRBJ1-4
V: TRBV5-6
D: .
DNA: TGTGCCAGCAGCCTCGACACTGGGTACGAAAAACTGTTTTTT
CDR3: CASSLDTGYEKLFF

size: .
J: TRBJ1-2
V: TRBV23-1
D: .
DNA: TGCGCCAGCAGTGCAGCGCGAGAACCTATGGGCTACACCTTC
CDR3: CASSAAREPMGYTF

size: .
J: TRBJ2-3
V: TRBV3-1/TRBV3-2
D: .
DNA: TGTGCCAGCAGCCCGAGGGCCTCTACAGATACGCAGTATTTT
CDR3: CASSPRASTDTQYF

size: .
J: TRBJ2-7
V: TRBV7-2
D: .
DNA: TGTGCCAGCAGCCCCAGACTGGCCTCCTACGAGCAGTACTTC
CDR3: CASSPRLASYEQYF

size: .
J: TRBJ2-7
V: TRBV11-2
D: TRBD1
DNA: TGTGCCAGCAGCTTAGAGGGACAGGGGTTCTACGAGCAGTACTTC
CDR3: CASSLEGQGFYEQYF

size: .
J: TRBJ1-4
V: TRBV3-1/TRBV3-2
D: .
DNA: TGTGCCAGCAGCCCCAAGCCCCCCGGTCGGGTAAATGAAAAACTGTTTTTT
CDR3: CASSPKPPGRVNEKLFF

size: .
J: TRBJ2-7
V: TRBV2
D: .
DNA: TGTGCCAGCAGTGAAGAAGGGGGCGGGATCTACGAGCAGTACTTC
CDR3: CASSEEGGGIYEQYF

size: .
J: TRBJ1-3
V: TRBV6-5
D: .
DNA: TGTGCCTGCCGGACTGACTCTGGAAACACCATATATTTT
CDR3: CACRTDSGNTIYF

size: .
J: TRBJ2-7
V: TRBV30
D: .
DNA: TGTGCCTGGACCCAGGGACACTCGATCTACGAGCAGTACTTC
CDR3: CAWTQGHSIYEQYF

size: .
J: TRBJ1-1
V: TRBV19
D: TRBD1
DNA: TGTGCCAGTAGCCCCATGGAGCAGGGGGAAGAGTGCACTGAAGCTTTCTTT
CDR3: CASSPMEQGEECTEAFF

size: .
J: TRBJ2-2
V: TRBV6-5
D: TRBD1
DNA: TGTGCCAGCAGCCCCGGGACAGGGTATACCGGGGAGCTGTTTTTT
CDR3: CASSPGTGYTGELFF